This T cell receptor (beta chain) was sequenced during a study of blood T cell repertoires in COVID-19. Those who participated ranged in age from about 18 to 89 years and resided in 20 to 25 US areas. Cohorts were determined from participant-reported clinical history. Cohort 3 donors counted as recovered after two negative PCRs, clearance, or resolved symptoms. V lost 4 bases and J lost 2; bases outside the gene matches: 5. This CDR3 comprises 15 residues. The germline gives CDR1 SGHNT, CDR2 YYREEE (reference sequence). This table comes from immunoSEQ multiplex PCR, and its TCRdb copy is limited to in-frame clones, with some not included. Of over 200,000 clones detected, roughly 88% appear once; the ten largest clones hold 1.5% to 2%.

V usage is TRBV5-4 and J usage is TRBJ2-3; 9 bases match TRBD2. The sequence was collected from a woman in her fifties or sixties who had recovered from COVID-19. Sequencing was performed on PBMCs or T cells enriched from blood (not recorded which). CDR3 in DNA: TGTGCCAGCAGCCGGCGGGGGGGGGTCACAGATACGCAGTATTTT. Its protein product is CASSRRGGVTDTQYF.